This TCR beta chain was sequenced in a study of blood T cell repertoires in COVID-19. Assay used: immunoSEQ multiplex PCR; TCRdb lists only in-frame clones, some missing. Among 280,000 or so clones listed, about 83% were seen once. This clone has just one count. Trimming left V 5 bases short and J 2 bases short, with 21 bases between. This CDR3 is built from 16 residues. The germline V gene has CDR1 SQVTM and CDR2 ANQGSEA. This chain uses TRBV29-1 with TRBJ1-2; D not resolved. The TCR originated in a woman in her forties or fifties who had recovered from COVID-19. Sample: peripheral blood. CDR3 DNA sequence: TGCAGCGTTCTGGTGTTCGGGTCGGCTGCGAACTATGGCTACACCTTC. Protein: CSVLVFGSAANYGYTF.